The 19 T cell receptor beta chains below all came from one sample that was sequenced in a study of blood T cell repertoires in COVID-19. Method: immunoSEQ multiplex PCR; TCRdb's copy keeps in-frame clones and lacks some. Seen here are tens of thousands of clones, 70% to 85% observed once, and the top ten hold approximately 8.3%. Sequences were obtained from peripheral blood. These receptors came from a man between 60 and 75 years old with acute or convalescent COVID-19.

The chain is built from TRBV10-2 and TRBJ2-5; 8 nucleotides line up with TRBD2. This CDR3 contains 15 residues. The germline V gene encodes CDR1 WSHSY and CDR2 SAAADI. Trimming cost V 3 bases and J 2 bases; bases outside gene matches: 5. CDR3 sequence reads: CASSDNSGAQETQYF. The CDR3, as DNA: TGCGCCAGCAGTGATAATAGCGGGGCACAAGAGACCCAGTACTTC.

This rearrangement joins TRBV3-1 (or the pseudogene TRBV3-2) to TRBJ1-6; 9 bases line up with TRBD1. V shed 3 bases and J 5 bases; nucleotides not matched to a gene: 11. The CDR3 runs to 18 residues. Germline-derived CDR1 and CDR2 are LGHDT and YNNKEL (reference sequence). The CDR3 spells CASSHTLNYRGHNSPLHF. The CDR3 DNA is TGTGCCAGCAGCCATACCCTGAACTACAGGGGGCATAATTCACCCCTCCACTTT.

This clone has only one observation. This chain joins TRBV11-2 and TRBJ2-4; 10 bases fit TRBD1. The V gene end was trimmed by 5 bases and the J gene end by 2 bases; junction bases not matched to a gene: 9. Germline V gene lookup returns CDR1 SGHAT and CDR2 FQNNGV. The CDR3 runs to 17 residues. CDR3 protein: CASSNRQGAETKNIQYF. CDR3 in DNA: TGTGCCAGCAGCAACAGACAGGGGGCGGAAACCAAAAACATTCAGTACTTC.

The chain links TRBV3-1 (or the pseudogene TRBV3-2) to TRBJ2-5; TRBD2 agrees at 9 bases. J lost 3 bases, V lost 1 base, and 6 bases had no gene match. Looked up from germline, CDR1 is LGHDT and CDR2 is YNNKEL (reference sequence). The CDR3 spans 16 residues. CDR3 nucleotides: TGTGCCAGCAGCCAAGGGTTCGTAGCGGGGGAAGAGACCCAGTACTTC. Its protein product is CASSQGFVAGEETQYF.

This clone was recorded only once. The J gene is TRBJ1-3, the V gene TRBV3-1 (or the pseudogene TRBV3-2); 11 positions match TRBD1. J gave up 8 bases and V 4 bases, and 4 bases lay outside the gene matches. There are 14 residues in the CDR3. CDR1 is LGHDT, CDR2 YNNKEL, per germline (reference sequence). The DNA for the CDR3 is TGTGCCAGCAGCCTTGGACAGGGGGCGGACACCATATATTTT. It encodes CASSLGQGADTIYF.

This CDR3 is CASQTGDTQYF. For the CDR3, the DNA is TGTGCCAGCCAGACAGGAGATACGCAGTATTTT. The chain combines TRBV19 with TRBJ2-3, with D possibly being TRBD1 (6 bases). The CDR3 has 11 amino acids. The germline V gene has CDR1 LNHDA and CDR2 SQIVND (reference sequence). V lost 9 bases and J 5 bases, leaving 9 bases between the germline ends.

CDR3 bases: TGTGCCAGCAGCCGCCAGGGGGATACGCAGTATTTT. Translated, it gives CASSRQGDTQYF. V gene TRBV7-3 combines with J gene TRBJ2-3, with D maybe TRBD1 (6 bases). The V and J ends lost 5 bases and 6 bases respectively, with 9 bases between them. The CDR3 covers 12 residues. Germline CDR1 and CDR2: SGHTA and FQGTGA.

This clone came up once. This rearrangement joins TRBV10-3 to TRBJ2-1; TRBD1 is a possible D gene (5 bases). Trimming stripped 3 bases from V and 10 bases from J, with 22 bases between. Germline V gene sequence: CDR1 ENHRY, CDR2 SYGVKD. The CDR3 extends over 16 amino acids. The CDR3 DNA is TGTGCCATCAGTGACGGTATCCCAGGGCCGGAGTTGGAGCAGTTCTTC. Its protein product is CAISDGIPGPELEQFF.

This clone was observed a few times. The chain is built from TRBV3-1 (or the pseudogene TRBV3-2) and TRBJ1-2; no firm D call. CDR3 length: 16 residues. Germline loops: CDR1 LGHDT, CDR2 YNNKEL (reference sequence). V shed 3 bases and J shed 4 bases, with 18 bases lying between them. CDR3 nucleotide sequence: TGTGCCAGCAGCCAGAGGGCCCGAGGGTTACTCTATGGCTACACCTTC. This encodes CASSQRARGLLYGYTF.

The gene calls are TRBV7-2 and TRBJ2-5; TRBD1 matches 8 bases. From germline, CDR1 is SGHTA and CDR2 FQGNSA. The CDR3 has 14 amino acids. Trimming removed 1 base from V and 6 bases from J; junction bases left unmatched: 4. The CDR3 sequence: CASSLGTGFKTQYF. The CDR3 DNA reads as TGTGCCAGCAGCTTAGGGACAGGGTTTAAGACCCAGTACTTC.

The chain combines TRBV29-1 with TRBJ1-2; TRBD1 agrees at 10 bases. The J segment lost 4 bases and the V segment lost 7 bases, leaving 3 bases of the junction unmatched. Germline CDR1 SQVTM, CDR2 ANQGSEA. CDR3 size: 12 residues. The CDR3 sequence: CSDWTGGYGYTF. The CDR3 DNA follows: TGCAGCGATTGGACAGGGGGCTATGGCTACACCTTC.

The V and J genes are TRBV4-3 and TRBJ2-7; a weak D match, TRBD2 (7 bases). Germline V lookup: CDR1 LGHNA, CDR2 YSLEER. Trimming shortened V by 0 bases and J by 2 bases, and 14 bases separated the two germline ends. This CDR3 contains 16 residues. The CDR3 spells CASSQEVGGLTYEQYF. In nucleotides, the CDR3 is TGCGCCAGCAGCCAAGAAGTCGGGGGGCTTACCTACGAGCAGTACTTC.

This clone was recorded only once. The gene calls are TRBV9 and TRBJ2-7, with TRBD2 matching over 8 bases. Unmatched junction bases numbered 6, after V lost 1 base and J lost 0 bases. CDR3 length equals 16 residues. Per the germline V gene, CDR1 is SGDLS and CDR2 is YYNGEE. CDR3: CASSVSGGFSSYEQYF. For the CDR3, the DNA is TGTGCCAGCAGCGTATCGGGGGGGTTCAGCTCCTACGAGCAGTACTTC.

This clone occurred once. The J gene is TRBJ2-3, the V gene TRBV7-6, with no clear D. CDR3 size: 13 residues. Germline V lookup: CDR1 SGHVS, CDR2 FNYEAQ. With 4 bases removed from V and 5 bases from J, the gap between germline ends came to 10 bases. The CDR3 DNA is TGTGCCAGCAGCTCTCAGCGTCAAGATACGCAGTATTTT. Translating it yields CASSSQRQDTQYF.

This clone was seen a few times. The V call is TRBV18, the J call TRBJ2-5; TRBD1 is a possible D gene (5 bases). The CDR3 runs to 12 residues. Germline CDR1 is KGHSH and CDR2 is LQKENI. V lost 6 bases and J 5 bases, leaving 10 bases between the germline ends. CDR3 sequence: CASSWGLETQYF. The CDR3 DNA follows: TGTGCCAGCTCGTGGGGCTTGGAGACCCAGTACTTC.

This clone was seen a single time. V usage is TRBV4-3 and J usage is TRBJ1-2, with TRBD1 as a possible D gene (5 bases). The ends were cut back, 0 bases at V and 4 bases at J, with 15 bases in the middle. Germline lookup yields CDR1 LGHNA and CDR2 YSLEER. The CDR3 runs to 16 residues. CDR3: CASSQDPGQGGYGYTF. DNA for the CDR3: TGCGCCAGCAGCCAAGACCCAGGGCAAGGCGGCTATGGCTACACCTTC.

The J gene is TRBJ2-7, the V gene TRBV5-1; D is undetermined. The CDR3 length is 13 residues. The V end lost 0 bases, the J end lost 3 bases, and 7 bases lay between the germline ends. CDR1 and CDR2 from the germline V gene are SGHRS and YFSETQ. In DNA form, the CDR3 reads TGCGCCAGCAGCTTGGGAGGTGGCTACGAGCAGTACTTC. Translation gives CASSLGGGYEQYF.

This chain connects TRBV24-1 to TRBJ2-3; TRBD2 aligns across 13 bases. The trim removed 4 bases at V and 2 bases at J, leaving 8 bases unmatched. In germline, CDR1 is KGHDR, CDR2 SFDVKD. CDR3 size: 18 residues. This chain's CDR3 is CATSDQSGTSGDTDTQYF. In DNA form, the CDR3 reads TGTGCCACCAGTGACCAATCCGGGACTAGCGGGGACACAGATACGCAGTATTTT.

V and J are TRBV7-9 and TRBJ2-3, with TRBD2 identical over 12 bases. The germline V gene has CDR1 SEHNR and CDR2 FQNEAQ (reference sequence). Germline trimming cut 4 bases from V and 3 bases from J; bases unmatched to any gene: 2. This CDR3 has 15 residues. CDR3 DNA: TGTGCCAGCAGCTCTACTAGCGGGGGGACAGATACGCAGTATTTT. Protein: CASSSTSGGTDTQYF.